The 15 T cell receptor beta chains below come from one sample, sequenced in a study of shared clonotypes between healthy human individuals. Only in-frame clones appear in the TCRdb table, and some are missing; sequencing was by immunoSEQ multiplex PCR. The sample lists roughly 1,100,000 clones, under 80% occurring once. The specimen sequenced was memory CD4+ T cells sorted from blood. As for subset: CD45RA-negative fraction. Receptors originate from a man younger than 35 in good health.

V usage is TRBV5-1 and J usage is TRBJ2-2; the D gene is possibly TRBD2 (5 bases). The germline V gene has CDR1 SGHRS and CDR2 YFSETQ. The CDR3 runs 14 residues. The V gene lost 5 bases and the J gene lost 3 bases, with 11 bases spanning the gap. The CDR3 DNA is TGCGCCAGCAGTAAGGACGGGGACACCGGGGAGCTGTTTTTT. It translates to CASSKDGDTGELFF.

The chain employs TRBV6-5 and TRBJ2-5; 7 bases match TRBD2. Germline V lookup: CDR1 MNHEY, CDR2 SVGAGI. The CDR3 runs 15 residues. V shed 2 bases, J shed 0 bases, and the junction held 3 bases outside the gene matches. As DNA, the CDR3 is TGTGCCAGCAGTTACCCTAGCGGAGACCAAGAGACCCAGTACTTC. As protein: CASSYPSGDQETQYF.

The chain carries TRBV5-4 and TRBJ2-5, with 9 bases aligning to TRBD1. V shed 5 bases, J shed 3 bases, and the junction held 8 bases outside the gene matches. This CDR3 has 15 residues. From germline, CDR1 is SGHNT and CDR2 YYREEE (reference sequence). CDR3 in DNA: TGTGCCAGCAGGCCCGGGACAGGGAGAGAAGAGACCCAGTACTTC. It yields the protein CASRPGTGREETQYF.

This rearrangement joins TRBV7-2 to TRBJ1-2, with 7 bases fitting TRBD1. CDR1 and CDR2 from the germline V gene are SGHTA and FQGNSA. V trimming: 0 bases; J trimming: 1 base; junction bases outside the gene matches: 11. This CDR3 is 18 amino acids long. This CDR3 is CASSLASPRTGVNYGYTF. In nucleotides, the CDR3 is TGTGCCAGCAGCTTAGCGTCCCCTAGGACAGGCGTTAACTATGGCTACACCTTC.

This chain joins TRBV27 and TRBJ2-7; unclear D gene. CDR1 is MNHEY and CDR2 is SMNVEV in the germline V gene (reference sequence). Trimming removed 8 bases at V and 5 bases at J, with 22 bases between. CDR3 size: 15 residues. The CDR3 sequence: CASRNRVPSTDEQYF. CDR3 in DNA: TGTGCCAGCCGAAATCGGGTTCCAAGTACCGACGAGCAGTACTTC.

Comment on this clone: Other DNA sequences in this specimen translate into the identical CDR3. The genes are TRBV30 and TRBJ1-4, with TRBD1 matching over 7 bases. Trimming cost V 3 bases and J 7 bases; bases outside gene matches: 2. Germline CDR1 and CDR2: GTSNPN and SVGIG (reference sequence). CDR3 length equals 12 residues. The CDR3 DNA sequence: TGTGCCTGGAGCAGGGGGGGTGAAAAACTGTTTTTT. Protein product: CAWSRGGEKLFF.

The gene calls are TRBV7-2 and TRBJ2-5, with 7 bases aligning to TRBD1. Trimming at V came to 3 bases and at J to 1 base, leaving 5 bases not matched to a gene. The CDR3 has 15 residues. Germline V gene lookup returns CDR1 SGHTA and CDR2 FQGNSA. In nucleotides, the CDR3 is TGTGCCAGCAGCTTGAGGGGGCCACTCCAAGAGACCCAGTACTTC. This gives the protein CASSLRGPLQETQYF.

In this sample, this clone turned up once. The CDR3 spells CASSEGGSYQPQHF. CDR3 in DNA: TGTGCCAGCAGTGAAGGGGGATCTTATCAGCCCCAGCATTTT. The chain employs TRBV6-1 and TRBJ1-5; no reliable D call. The CDR3 has 14 amino acids. Trimming stripped 1 base from V and 5 bases from J, with 9 bases between. The germline CDR1 and CDR2 sequences are MNHNS and SASEGT.

This chain joins TRBV18 and TRBJ2-3; D uncertain. CDR1 is KGHSH, CDR2 LQKENI, per germline. V lost 6 bases to trimming and J lost 5 bases, with 9 bases between them. This CDR3 has 12 residues. Here the CDR3 reads CASSPFGDTQYF. For the CDR3, the DNA is TGTGCCAGCTCGCCGTTTGGAGATACGCAGTATTTT. Looking up the rest from reference TRBV18 and TRBJ2-3 gives the full variable domain: NAGVMQNPRHLVRRRGQEARLRCSPMKGHSHVYWYRQLPEEGLKFMVYLQKENIIDESGMPKERFSAEFPKEGPSILRIQQVVRGDSAAYFCASSPFGDTQYFGPGTRLTVL.

This chain links TRBV28 with TRBJ1-1; D is uncertain. Germline lookup yields CDR1 MDHEN and CDR2 SYDVKM. V dropped 7 bases and J dropped 2 bases, with 11 bases sitting between them. This CDR3 comprises 13 residues. This CDR3 is CASMDETNTEAFF. Here the CDR3 DNA reads TGTGCCAGCATGGATGAGACAAACACTGAAGCTTTCTTT.

The chain combines TRBV5-1 with TRBJ2-5, with no clear D. The CDR3 has 13 amino acids. CDR1 is SGHRS and CDR2 is YFSETQ in the germline V gene. V lost 4 bases and J lost 5, with 12 bases in between. The CDR3 here is CASSPLGRETQYF. CDR3 sequence (DNA): TGCGCCAGCAGCCCCCTCGGGCGGGAGACCCAGTACTTC.

V usage is TRBV7-8 and J usage is TRBJ1-5; D may be TRBD1 (5 bases). This CDR3 contains 13 residues. From germline, CDR1 is SGHVS and CDR2 FQNEAQ. V was trimmed by 5 bases and J by 7 bases, leaving 12 bases between them. The CDR3 region is CASSLRQKQPQHF. The CDR3 DNA is TGTGCCAGCAGCCTCCGACAGAAGCAGCCCCAGCATTTT.

This clone has a count of ten or more. The chain employs TRBV19 and TRBJ2-2; 9 nucleotides align to TRBD1. Trimming removed 7 bases from V and 5 bases from J; junction bases left unmatched: 5. CDR3 length: 14 residues. The germline gives CDR1 LNHDA, CDR2 SQIVND (reference sequence). The CDR3 DNA reads as TGTGCCAGTATCGACAGGGGGGATACCGGGGAGCTGTTTTTT. Encoded protein: CASIDRGDTGELFF.

The chain couples TRBV5-1 to TRBJ1-4; D remains unclear. Germline-derived CDR1 and CDR2 are SGHRS and YFSETQ. CDR3 length equals 14 residues. V was cut by 0 bases and J by 5 bases, with 8 bases left in between. The CDR3, as DNA: TGCGCCAGCAGCTTGGACCAGCTGAATGAAAAACTGTTTTTT. This sequence encodes CASSLDQLNEKLFF.

Worth noting for this clone: This CDR3 is also generated by other DNA sequences in the sample. V and J are TRBV5-1 and TRBJ1-1; D is uncertain. This CDR3 has 14 residues. CDR1 and CDR2 from the germline V gene are SGHRS and YFSETQ. Trimming took 0 bases from V and 0 from J, leaving 6 bases between them. DNA of the CDR3: TGCGCCAGCAGCTTGGCGGCGGTGAACACTGAAGCTTTCTTT. Translated, it gives CASSLAAVNTEAFF.